The clone carrying this T cell receptor (beta chain) showed up many times. The antigen is unknown. The data are from a study of glioma-infiltrating T cells. Study-wide results and caveats: Tissue-blood divergence was below expectation in non-neoplastic patients, above in gliomas. Only very few CDR3 sequences appeared in both tissue and blood.

Germline V gives CDR1 DFQATT, CDR2 SNEGSKA (reference sequence). V was clipped by 3 bases and J by 6 bases, with 7 bases between them. The CDR3 totals 11 residues. Amplification of TCR alpha and beta CDR3 regions from RNA used iRepertoire nested multiplex PCR. For one-step reverse transcription and amplification, about 90-450 ng of tissue mRNA or PBMC total RNA was used. One entry per CDR3 protein results from TCRdb running MiXCR on the multiplex PCR reads. The sample carries 150,000 to 200,000 distinct CDR3 sequences, around 32% recorded once. The chain uses TRBV20-1 and TRBJ2-3; weak D call: TRBD2 (5 bases). The receptor was isolated from a human donor with low-grade glioma or glioblastoma, undergoing nonglioma brain surgery, or in good health (not recorded which). Sample: glioma tissue, nonneoplastic brain tissue, or PBMCs (not recorded which). CDR3 in amino acids: CSASTGDTQYF. As DNA, the CDR3 is TGCAGTGCTAGTACGGGGGATACGCAGTATTTT.